This is a list of T cell receptor beta chains from one sample in a study of cytomegalovirus exposure and HLA in healthy donors. Assay: immunoSEQ multiplex PCR; the TCRdb copy retains only in-frame clones and omits some. The sample has about 120,000 clones, 60% to 85% seen once. Sequenced input: PBMCs. The receptors derive from a woman aged 40-49 years in good health and CMV-seropositive. The CDR3 runs from the conserved cysteine through the conserved F or W. A D gene is named only where the DNA matches it firmly. A clone size is listed for some rows: how often the clone was seen (once, few, many), or a class if it is expanded.

v_gene: TRBV9
d_gene: .
j_gene: TRBJ1-2
abundance: few
CDR3aa: CASSPDSDYGYTF
CDR3nt: TGTGCCAGCAGCCCGGACAGTGACTATGGCTACACCTTC

v_gene: TRBV9
d_gene: TRBD1
j_gene: TRBJ1-1
abundance: .
CDR3aa: CASSAQGANTEAFF
CDR3nt: TGTGCCAGCAGCGCACAGGGGGCGAACACTGAAGCTTTCTTT

v_gene: TRBV19
d_gene: TRBD1
j_gene: TRBJ1-5
abundance: .
CDR3aa: CASSVRQGAYSNQPQHF
CDR3nt: TGTGCCAGTAGTGTTCGACAGGGGGCCTATAGCAATCAGCCCCAGCATTTT

v_gene: TRBV5-6
d_gene: TRBD1
j_gene: TRBJ1-5
abundance: .
CDR3aa: CASSVLGTASNQPQHF
CDR3nt: TGTGCCAGCAGCGTATTAGGGACAGCTAGCAATCAGCCCCAGCATTTT

v_gene: TRBV7-3
d_gene: TRBD2
j_gene: TRBJ2-1
abundance: .
CDR3aa: CASSLTAGGQDEQFF
CDR3nt: TGTGCCAGCAGCTTAACCGCGGGAGGGCAAGATGAGCAGTTCTTC

v_gene: TRBV7-8
d_gene: TRBD1
j_gene: TRBJ1-3
abundance: .
CDR3aa: CASIPNRGLVNTIYF
CDR3nt: TGTGCCAGCATTCCTAACAGGGGGCTAGTAAACACCATATATTTT

v_gene: TRBV10-2
d_gene: .
j_gene: TRBJ2-1
abundance: .
CDR3aa: CASSDVRGDEQFF
CDR3nt: TGCGCCAGCAGTGATGTAAGGGGTGATGAGCAGTTCTTC

v_gene: TRBV7-9
d_gene: TRBD1
j_gene: TRBJ1-1
abundance: .
CDR3aa: CASSLSDRATEAFF
CDR3nt: TGTGCCAGCAGCTTAAGCGACAGGGCCACTGAAGCTTTCTTT

v_gene: TRBV30
d_gene: .
j_gene: TRBJ1-2
abundance: .
CDR3aa: CAWSVGADGYTF
CDR3nt: TGTGCCTGGAGTGTAGGGGCAGATGGCTACACCTTC

v_gene: TRBV7-8
d_gene: .
j_gene: TRBJ1-1
abundance: .
CDR3aa: CASSFGPWEDTEAFF
CDR3nt: TGTGCCAGCAGCTTTGGACCTTGGGAGGACACTGAAGCTTTCTTT

v_gene: TRBV10-3
d_gene: TRBD2
j_gene: TRBJ2-5
abundance: .
CDR3aa: CAITSGAFQETQYF
CDR3nt: TGTGCCATCACTAGCGGGGCATTCCAAGAGACCCAGTACTTC

v_gene: TRBV6-5
d_gene: TRBD1
j_gene: TRBJ1-2
abundance: .
CDR3aa: CASSYSTQGAGGYTF
CDR3nt: TGTGCCAGCAGTTACTCGACACAGGGGGCCGGTGGCTACACCTTC

v_gene: TRBV4-3
d_gene: .
j_gene: TRBJ2-1
abundance: few
CDR3aa: CASSQGPAGSWNEQFF
CDR3nt: TGCGCCAGCAGCCAAGGCCCGGCCGGGAGTTGGAATGAGCAGTTCTTC

v_gene: TRBV27
d_gene: TRBD1
j_gene: TRBJ1-5
abundance: .
CDR3aa: CASSPLRGQSSNQPQHF
CDR3nt: TGTGCCAGCAGTCCCCTCAGGGGGCAATCTAGCAATCAGCCCCAGCATTTT

v_gene: TRBV25-1
d_gene: .
j_gene: TRBJ2-5
abundance: .
CDR3aa: CASSELSQSGVQETQYF
CDR3nt: TGTGCCAGCAGTGAATTAAGTCAGTCGGGGGTACAAGAGACCCAGTACTTC

v_gene: TRBV6-5
d_gene: TRBD2
j_gene: TRBJ2-3
abundance: .
CDR3aa: CASSYSNLAGVDTQYF
CDR3nt: TGTGCCAGCAGTTACTCCAACCTAGCGGGAGTGGATACGCAGTATTTT

v_gene: TRBV6-5
d_gene: .
j_gene: TRBJ2-7
abundance: .
CDR3aa: CASRVGVLYEQYF
CDR3nt: TGTGCCAGCAGGGTCGGGGTTCTCTACGAGCAGTACTTC

v_gene: TRBV18
d_gene: TRBD1
j_gene: TRBJ1-4
abundance: few
CDR3aa: CASSNKGQGAEKLFF
CDR3nt: TGTGCCAGCTCAAATAAGGGACAGGGGGCTGAAAAACTGTTTTTT

v_gene: TRBV6-1
d_gene: TRBD2
j_gene: TRBJ2-5
abundance: .
CDR3aa: CASSAQRGTQETQYF
CDR3nt: TGTGCCAGCAGTGCCCAGCGGGGGACACAAGAGACCCAGTACTTC

v_gene: TRBV16
d_gene: .
j_gene: TRBJ1-2
abundance: .
CDR3aa: CASSQSEGHGYTF
CDR3nt: TGTGCCAGCAGCCAAAGTGAGGGCCATGGCTACACCTTC

v_gene: TRBV18
d_gene: .
j_gene: TRBJ1-4
abundance: .
CDR3aa: CASSPPGLGEKLFF
CDR3nt: TGTGCCAGCTCCCCCCCAGGGTTGGGCGAAAAACTGTTTTTT

v_gene: TRBV5-1
d_gene: .
j_gene: TRBJ2-3
abundance: .
CDR3aa: CASSLEGLTDTQYF
CDR3nt: TGCGCCAGCAGCTTGGAGGGACTCACAGATACGCAGTATTTT

v_gene: TRBV9
d_gene: TRBD2
j_gene: TRBJ2-1
abundance: .
CDR3aa: CASSAQTSGRDEQFF
CDR3nt: TGTGCCAGCAGCGCACAGACTAGCGGGAGAGATGAGCAGTTCTTC

v_gene: TRBV28
d_gene: TRBD1
j_gene: TRBJ1-1
abundance: few
CDR3aa: CASSFRATGGLTEAFF
CDR3nt: TGTGCCAGCAGTTTTAGGGCGACAGGGGGCCTCACTGAAGCTTTCTTT

v_gene: TRBV29-1
d_gene: TRBD2
j_gene: TRBJ2-2
abundance: .
CDR3aa: CSVDSGLANTGELFF
CDR3nt: TGCAGCGTTGACTCGGGACTAGCGAACACCGGGGAGCTGTTTTTT

v_gene: TRBV5-4
d_gene: .
j_gene: TRBJ2-3
abundance: .
CDR3aa: CASSFSLDTQYF
CDR3nt: TGTGCCAGCAGCTTCTCCCTCGATACGCAGTATTTT

v_gene: TRBV9
d_gene: TRBD1
j_gene: TRBJ1-1
abundance: .
CDR3aa: CASSVGVGQGSTEAFF
CDR3nt: TGTGCCAGCAGCGTAGGAGTCGGACAGGGAAGTACTGAAGCTTTCTTT

v_gene: TRBV30
d_gene: .
j_gene: TRBJ1-4
abundance: .
CDR3aa: CAGGVGEKLFF
CDR3nt: TGTGCCGGAGGGGTGGGTGAAAAACTGTTTTTT

v_gene: TRBV6-1
d_gene: TRBD1
j_gene: TRBJ1-2
abundance: .
CDR3aa: CASSEVDRGYGYTF
CDR3nt: TGTGCCAGCAGTGAAGTCGACAGGGGCTATGGCTACACCTTC

v_gene: TRBV7-9
d_gene: .
j_gene: TRBJ1-1
abundance: .
CDR3aa: CASSSYTEAFF
CDR3nt: TGTGCCAGCAGCTCGTACACTGAAGCTTTCTTT

v_gene: TRBV29-1
d_gene: TRBD2
j_gene: TRBJ2-1
abundance: .
CDR3aa: CSVDSLAGYSYNEQFF
CDR3nt: TGCAGCGTTGATTCCCTAGCGGGTTATTCCTACAATGAGCAGTTCTTC

v_gene: TRBV29-1
d_gene: TRBD2
j_gene: TRBJ2-5
abundance: .
CDR3aa: CSVASGDYGTQYF
CDR3nt: TGCAGCGTTGCTAGCGGGGATTATGGGACCCAGTACTTC